The rows below give T cell receptor beta chains drawn from one sample of a study of vaccination and CD4 T cells after COVID-19. Their cognate antigens are unknown. TCRdb itself ran the PCR reads through MiXCR, one entry per CDR3 protein. The sample shows about 16,000 distinct CDR3 sequences, around three fifths of them seen only once. The sequenced sample was CD4+ T cells from blood, cultured in vitro. The receptors stem from a human donor who had recovered from COVID-19. The CDR3 runs from the conserved cysteine through the conserved F or W. Fields, in order: CDR3 DNA, CDR3 protein, D gene, clone size, V gene, J gene. The D gene is left open where the match is weak. Clone size appears in some rows only: once, few, many, or a class for an expanded clone.

cdr3_nt: TGTGCCACATCCTGGGGGAGCGGGGAGCTGTTTTTT
cdr3_aa: CATSWGSGELFF
d_call: NA
clone_size: NA
v_call: TRBV6-1
j_call: TRBJ2-2

cdr3_nt: TGTGCCAGTAGGAAACCGGGACAGGGGAACACTGAAGCTTTCTTT
cdr3_aa: CASRKPGQGNTEAFF
d_call: TRBD1
clone_size: few
v_call: TRBV19
j_call: TRBJ1-1

cdr3_nt: TGTGCCAGCAGCCCGGACCTAGCGCAGAGCACAGATACGCAGTATTTT
cdr3_aa: CASSPDLAQSTDTQYF
d_call: NA
clone_size: NA
v_call: TRBV5-4
j_call: TRBJ2-3

cdr3_nt: TGTGCCAGCAGGAGGGGGGACTATGGCTACACCTTC
cdr3_aa: CASRRGDYGYTF
d_call: NA
clone_size: few
v_call: TRBV2
j_call: TRBJ1-2

cdr3_nt: TGTGCCAGCAACAAGGTGGGAGATGGCTACACCTTC
cdr3_aa: CASNKVGDGYTF
d_call: NA
clone_size: few
v_call: TRBV6-7
j_call: TRBJ1-2

cdr3_nt: TGTGCCAGCAGCCCCCGGGGCGACTATTTTGGAAACACCATATATTTT
cdr3_aa: CASSPRGDYFGNTIYF
d_call: NA
clone_size: NA
v_call: TRBV7-8
j_call: TRBJ1-3

cdr3_nt: TGTGCCAGCATCAGGGGGGGGAACACTGAAGCTTTCTTT
cdr3_aa: CASIRGGNTEAFF
d_call: TRBD1
clone_size: NA
v_call: TRBV25-1
j_call: TRBJ1-1

cdr3_nt: TGTGCCAGTACCACAGGGGCCGGACACACCGGGGAGCTGTTTTTT
cdr3_aa: CASTTGAGHTGELFF
d_call: TRBD1
clone_size: NA
v_call: TRBV19
j_call: TRBJ2-2

cdr3_nt: TGTGCCAGCAGTTACTCACAGGGGTTGGGCTATGGCTACACCTTC
cdr3_aa: CASSYSQGLGYGYTF
d_call: TRBD1
clone_size: NA
v_call: TRBV6-5
j_call: TRBJ1-2

cdr3_nt: TGTGCCAGCAGTGAAAAGGGGCTGGGTGAAGCTTTCTTT
cdr3_aa: CASSEKGLGEAFF
d_call: NA
clone_size: once
v_call: TRBV6-1
j_call: TRBJ1-1

cdr3_nt: TGTGCCAGCAGTATCCGAACGCCGCCCGGAGAATACTTC
cdr3_aa: CASSIRTPPGEYF
d_call: NA
clone_size: NA
v_call: TRBV27
j_call: TRBJ2-7

cdr3_nt: TGTGCCAGCAGCTTAGATGGGATCTTGGGTCAGCCCCAGCATTTT
cdr3_aa: CASSLDGILGQPQHF
d_call: NA
clone_size: NA
v_call: TRBV7-2
j_call: TRBJ1-5

cdr3_nt: TGTGCCAGTTCGTCCGACCCTTACGAGCAGTACTTC
cdr3_aa: CASSSDPYEQYF
d_call: NA
clone_size: NA
v_call: TRBV6-1
j_call: TRBJ2-7

cdr3_nt: TGCAGTGCTAGAGATCGGCAGGGTGACTATGGCTACACCTTC
cdr3_aa: CSARDRQGDYGYTF
d_call: NA
clone_size: NA
v_call: TRBV20-1
j_call: TRBJ1-2

cdr3_nt: TGTGCCAGCAGTTTATCGCATCCGTCGAACACCGGGGAGCTGTTTTTT
cdr3_aa: CASSLSHPSNTGELFF
d_call: NA
clone_size: NA
v_call: TRBV27
j_call: TRBJ2-2

cdr3_nt: TGTGCCAGCAGCCTCCGGGACAGGGTTCCCGAGCAGTACTTC
cdr3_aa: CASSLRDRVPEQYF
d_call: TRBD1
clone_size: NA
v_call: TRBV11-2
j_call: TRBJ2-7

cdr3_nt: TGTGCCACGTTAAAATATACCAAGGGGGATGATCAGCCCCAGCATTTT
cdr3_aa: CATLKYTKGDDQPQHF
d_call: NA
clone_size: few
v_call: TRBV21-1
j_call: TRBJ1-5

cdr3_nt: TGTGCCAGCAGCCCAAAGACAGGGAACGCTAACTATGGCTACACCTTC
cdr3_aa: CASSPKTGNANYGYTF
d_call: TRBD1
clone_size: few
v_call: TRBV7-2
j_call: TRBJ1-2

cdr3_nt: TGTGCCAGCAGTCCCTCCCATAGGCAGACACTGAACACTGAAGCTTTCTTT
cdr3_aa: CASSPSHRQTLNTEAFF
d_call: NA
clone_size: NA
v_call: TRBV6-2/TRBV6-3
j_call: TRBJ1-1

cdr3_nt: TGTGCCAGCAGCCTCCTCACAGATACGCAGTATTTT
cdr3_aa: CASSLLTDTQYF
d_call: NA
clone_size: NA
v_call: TRBV5-4
j_call: TRBJ2-3

cdr3_nt: TGTGCCAGCAGCTTAGCGGGATACACCGGGGAGCTGTTTTTT
cdr3_aa: CASSLAGYTGELFF
d_call: NA
clone_size: NA
v_call: TRBV7-2
j_call: TRBJ2-2

cdr3_nt: TGCAGTGCTAGAGGGGTGGTAGGGTCTAGCTATGGCTACACCTTC
cdr3_aa: CSARGVVGSSYGYTF
d_call: NA
clone_size: NA
v_call: TRBV20-1
j_call: TRBJ1-2

cdr3_nt: TGTGCCAGCATGCCTTCCGGGACTAGCGGGGGAGGGCAGTTCTTC
cdr3_aa: CASMPSGTSGGGQFF
d_call: TRBD2
clone_size: NA
v_call: TRBV11-2
j_call: TRBJ2-1

cdr3_nt: TGTGCCAGCAGTTACCCTTCCGAGCGCCCAAATGAAAAACTGTTTTTT
cdr3_aa: CASSYPSERPNEKLFF
d_call: NA
clone_size: NA
v_call: TRBV6-5
j_call: TRBJ1-4

cdr3_nt: TGTGCCACTTGGGAGGGGCCTCCAGATACGCAGTATTTT
cdr3_aa: CATWEGPPDTQYF
d_call: TRBD2
clone_size: few
v_call: TRBV28
j_call: TRBJ2-3

cdr3_nt: TGTGCCAGCACCCCCTACCCGGGACAGGATGGCTACACCTTC
cdr3_aa: CASTPYPGQDGYTF
d_call: TRBD1
clone_size: few
v_call: TRBV12-3/TRBV12-4
j_call: TRBJ1-2

cdr3_nt: TGTGCCAGCAGTGAATCAGGCGGGAGAGAGTACAATGAGCAGTTCTTC
cdr3_aa: CASSESGGREYNEQFF
d_call: TRBD2
clone_size: NA
v_call: TRBV25-1
j_call: TRBJ2-1

cdr3_nt: TGCAGTGCTAGCGGGACTAGCGGCTACGAGCAGTACTTC
cdr3_aa: CSASGTSGYEQYF
d_call: TRBD2
clone_size: few
v_call: TRBV20-1
j_call: TRBJ2-7

cdr3_nt: TGCAGCGTGGTGACAGGCCCATTCTATGGCTACACCTTC
cdr3_aa: CSVVTGPFYGYTF
d_call: NA
clone_size: NA
v_call: TRBV29-1
j_call: TRBJ1-2

cdr3_nt: TGTGCCAGCAGCTTAACGCCGAGCTCCTACGAGCAGTACTTC
cdr3_aa: CASSLTPSSYEQYF
d_call: NA
clone_size: NA
v_call: TRBV7-3
j_call: TRBJ2-7

cdr3_nt: TGTGCCAGCAAGGGGACGGGGGCTGGGGCTTCACCCCTCCACTTT
cdr3_aa: CASKGTGAGASPLHF
d_call: NA
clone_size: NA
v_call: TRBV2
j_call: TRBJ1-6

cdr3_nt: TGCGCCAGCAGCTTAGGCCAGGGAGGCTACACCTTC
cdr3_aa: CASSLGQGGYTF
d_call: NA
clone_size: NA
v_call: TRBV5-1
j_call: TRBJ1-2

cdr3_nt: TGTGCCAGCAGCGCAGACAGGGCGAACACTGAAGCTTTCTTT
cdr3_aa: CASSADRANTEAFF
d_call: TRBD1
clone_size: NA
v_call: TRBV2
j_call: TRBJ1-1

cdr3_nt: TGTGCCAGCAGGCGAGCAGGGGGGGTCGGCGCTGAAGCTTTCTTT
cdr3_aa: CASRRAGGVGAEAFF
d_call: TRBD1
clone_size: NA
v_call: TRBV12-3/TRBV12-4
j_call: TRBJ1-1

cdr3_nt: TGCAGTGCTAGGGCTAGCGGGAGCACCGGGGAGCTGTTTTTT
cdr3_aa: CSARASGSTGELFF
d_call: TRBD2
clone_size: NA
v_call: TRBV20-1
j_call: TRBJ2-2

cdr3_nt: TGTGCCAGCAGCTTAGGGGCTTGGAGCTCCTACGAGCAGTACTTC
cdr3_aa: CASSLGAWSSYEQYF
d_call: NA
clone_size: NA
v_call: TRBV7-9
j_call: TRBJ2-7

cdr3_nt: TGTGCCAGCAGTTACGGGCAGCCCCGACTAGCGGGAGGGCCACTCGATGAGCAGTTCTTC
cdr3_aa: CASSYGQPRLAGGPLDEQFF
d_call: TRBD2
clone_size: once
v_call: TRBV6-5
j_call: TRBJ2-1

cdr3_nt: TGTGCCACCAGTGGTTCAGAGAACACCGGGGAGCTGTTTTTT
cdr3_aa: CATSGSENTGELFF
d_call: NA
clone_size: NA
v_call: TRBV24-1
j_call: TRBJ2-2

cdr3_nt: TGCAGTGCTAGAGATACGGGGGTGGGGGACTATGGCTACACCTTC
cdr3_aa: CSARDTGVGDYGYTF
d_call: NA
clone_size: few
v_call: TRBV20-1
j_call: TRBJ1-2

cdr3_nt: TGTGCCACCGAAGGGAATGCGGATACGCAGTATTTT
cdr3_aa: CATEGNADTQYF
d_call: NA
clone_size: NA
v_call: TRBV24-1
j_call: TRBJ2-3

cdr3_nt: TGTGCCAGCAGACCTGACAGGGGGTGGCAAGAGACCCAGTACTTC
cdr3_aa: CASRPDRGWQETQYF
d_call: TRBD1
clone_size: NA
v_call: TRBV27
j_call: TRBJ2-5

cdr3_nt: TGTGCCAGTAGTTCCCAGTGGAACACTGAAGCTTTCTTT
cdr3_aa: CASSSQWNTEAFF
d_call: NA
clone_size: NA
v_call: TRBV19
j_call: TRBJ1-1

cdr3_nt: TGTGCCACCAGTGTGAGGGATAATCAGCCCCAGCATTTT
cdr3_aa: CATSVRDNQPQHF
d_call: NA
clone_size: few
v_call: TRBV15
j_call: TRBJ1-5

cdr3_nt: TGTGCCAGCTCACCGGGGACTAGCGGGAGGGCCCAACAGTTCTTC
cdr3_aa: CASSPGTSGRAQQFF
d_call: TRBD2
clone_size: NA
v_call: TRBV18
j_call: TRBJ2-1

cdr3_nt: TGTGCCAGCAGCCAAGAACACAGGGAAGGCTACACCTTC
cdr3_aa: CASSQEHREGYTF
d_call: NA
clone_size: NA
v_call: TRBV3-1
j_call: TRBJ1-2

cdr3_nt: TGTGCCAGTATGAGTCAGGGCTATGGCTACACCTTC
cdr3_aa: CASMSQGYGYTF
d_call: NA
clone_size: NA
v_call: TRBV19
j_call: TRBJ1-2

cdr3_nt: TGCAGTGCTAGAGACAGGGGAGAGACCCAGTACTTC
cdr3_aa: CSARDRGETQYF
d_call: NA
clone_size: NA
v_call: TRBV20-1
j_call: TRBJ2-5

cdr3_nt: TGTGCCAGCAGTTCTTCTAGCGGGAGGACTGCGGGGGAGCTGTTTTTT
cdr3_aa: CASSSSSGRTAGELFF
d_call: TRBD2
clone_size: NA
v_call: TRBV6-5
j_call: TRBJ2-2

cdr3_nt: TGCAGTGCTACGGGATACCCAACGGACGGGGTATCCAAAAACATTCAGTACTTC
cdr3_aa: CSATGYPTDGVSKNIQYF
d_call: NA
clone_size: NA
v_call: TRBV20-1
j_call: TRBJ2-4